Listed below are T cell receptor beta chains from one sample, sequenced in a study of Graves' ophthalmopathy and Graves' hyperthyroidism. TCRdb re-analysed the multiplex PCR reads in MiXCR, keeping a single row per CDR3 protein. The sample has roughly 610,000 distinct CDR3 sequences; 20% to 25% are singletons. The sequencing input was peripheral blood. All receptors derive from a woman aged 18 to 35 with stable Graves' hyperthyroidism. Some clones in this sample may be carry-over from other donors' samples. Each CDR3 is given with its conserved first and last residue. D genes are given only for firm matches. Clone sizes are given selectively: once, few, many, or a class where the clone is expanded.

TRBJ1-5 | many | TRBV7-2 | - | TGTGCCAGCAGCTTAGCGGTTACACCTTTTAGCAATCAGCCCCAGCATTTT | CASSLAVTPFSNQPQHF
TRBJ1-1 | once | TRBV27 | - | TGTGCCAGCGCCTATCAAGAGAACACTGAAGCTTTCTTT | CASAYQENTEAFF
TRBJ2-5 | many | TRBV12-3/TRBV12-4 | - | TGTGCCAGCAGTTTGGGTACAAGGGGGATCCAAGAGACCCAGTACTTC | CASSLGTRGIQETQYF
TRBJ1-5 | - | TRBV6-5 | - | TGTGCCAGCAGTCACATGGCAGTCCAGCCCCAGCATTTT | CASSHMAVQPQHF
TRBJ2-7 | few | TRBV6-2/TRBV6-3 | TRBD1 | TGTGCCAGCAGTTACTCGGGACAGACCCTTGGGTCGACCTACGAGCAGTACTTC | CASSYSGQTLGSTYEQYF
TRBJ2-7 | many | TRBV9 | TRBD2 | TGTGCCAGCAGCGTAGACGGGGGGTACGAGCAGTACTTC | CASSVDGGYEQYF
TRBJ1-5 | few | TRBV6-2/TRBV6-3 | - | TGTGCCAGCACTGTAGAACGGGCCGGGACTAATCAGCCCCAGCATTTT | CASTVERAGTNQPQHF
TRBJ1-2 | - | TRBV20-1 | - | TGCAGTGCTAGAGAGTCCGCAGGGGTTTATGGCTACACCTTC | CSARESAGVYGYTF
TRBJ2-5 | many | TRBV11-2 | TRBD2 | TGTGCCAGCAGCCTCAGGACTAGCGGGGCCCAAGAGACCCAGTACTTC | CASSLRTSGAQETQYF
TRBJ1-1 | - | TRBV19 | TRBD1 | TGTGCCAGTAGTACTACAGGGGCCCCGTCTACCGTTGAAGCTTTCTTT | CASSTTGAPSTVEAFF
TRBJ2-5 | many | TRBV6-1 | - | TGTGCCAGCAGTGAAGAGGGACGGCAAGAGACCCAGTACTTC | CASSEEGRQETQYF
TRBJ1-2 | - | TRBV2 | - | TGTGCCAGCAGCAGGGTGACTCTTAACTATGGCTACACCTTC | CASSRVTLNYGYTF
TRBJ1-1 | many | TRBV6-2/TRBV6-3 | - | TGTGCCAGCGACAAACACGGCACTGAAGCTTTCTTT | CASDKHGTEAFF
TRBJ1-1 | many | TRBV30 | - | TGTGCCTGGAGTGCGAATTGGGGCGACGCTTTCTTT | CAWSANWGDAFF
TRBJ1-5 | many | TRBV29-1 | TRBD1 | TGCAGCGTGACCGGGACAGGGTCGGATCAGCCCCAGCATTTT | CSVTGTGSDQPQHF
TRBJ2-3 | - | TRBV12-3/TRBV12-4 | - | TGTGCCAGCAGTTTAGGGGGGGCCCCAGATACGCAGTATTTT | CASSLGGAPDTQYF
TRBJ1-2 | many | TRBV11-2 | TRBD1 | TGTGCCAGCAGCCCCCAGACAGGGGACTATGGCTACACCTTC | CASSPQTGDYGYTF
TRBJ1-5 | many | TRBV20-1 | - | TGCAGTGCTAGAGATCTTTCGGCCCAGCATTTT | CSARDLSAQHF
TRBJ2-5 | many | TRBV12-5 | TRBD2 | TGTGCTAGTGGTTCAGATGGGACTAGCGGGGGGTACCAAGAGACCCAGTACTTC | CASGSDGTSGGYQETQYF
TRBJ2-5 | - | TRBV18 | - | TGTGCCAGCTCACCGGAGGACACCGAGTACCAAGAGACCCAGTACTTC | CASSPEDTEYQETQYF
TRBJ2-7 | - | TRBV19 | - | TGTGCCAGTAGCTACCCAGGCGGGAACTACGAGCAGTACTTC | CASSYPGGNYEQYF
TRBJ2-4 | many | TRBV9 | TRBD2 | TGTGCCAGCAGCGTAGATGGCACTAGCGGGAGTCTTCGGAACATTCAGTACTTC | CASSVDGTSGSLRNIQYF
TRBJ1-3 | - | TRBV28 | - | TGTGCCAGCAGTTTAACTGGGGGCGGTGGAAACACCATATATTTT | CASSLTGGGGNTIYF
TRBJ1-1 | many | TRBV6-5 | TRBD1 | TGTGCCAGCAGTTCCGAACAGGGGGACACTGAAGCTTTCTTT | CASSSEQGDTEAFF
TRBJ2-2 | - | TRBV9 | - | TGTGCCAGCAGCGAGACAAGGCAGGGGAACACCGGGGAGCTGTTTTTT | CASSETRQGNTGELFF
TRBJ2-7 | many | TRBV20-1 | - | TGCAGTGCTAGCGACAGGGGAGGGTACGAGCAGTACTTC | CSASDRGGYEQYF
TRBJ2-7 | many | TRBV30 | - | TGTGCCTGGAGTTTAGGCGTTCCGCGGGAGCAGTACTTC | CAWSLGVPREQYF
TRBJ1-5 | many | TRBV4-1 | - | TGCGCCAGCAGCCAATGGGACGCGAATCAGCCCCAGCATTTT | CASSQWDANQPQHF
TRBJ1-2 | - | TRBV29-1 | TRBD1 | TGCAGCGCCGGGGGACAGGGGAGGTTGGGCGGCTACACCTTC | CSAGGQGRLGGYTF
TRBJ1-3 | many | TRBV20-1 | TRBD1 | TGCAGTGCTCCCCGGGACAGGGCGAGAAACACCATATATTTT | CSAPRDRARNTIYF
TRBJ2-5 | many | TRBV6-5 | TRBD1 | TGTGCCAGCAGTTACACAGGGACAGGGAAAGAGACCCAGTACTTC | CASSYTGTGKETQYF
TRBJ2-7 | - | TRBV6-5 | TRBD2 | TGTGCCAGCAGTTCACTAGCGGGGGTTAACTTCCACGAGCAGTACTTC | CASSSLAGVNFHEQYF
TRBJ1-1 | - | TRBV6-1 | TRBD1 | TGTGCCAGCAGTGAACGGCAACAGGGGGCTTTGAACACTGAAGCTTTCTTT | CASSERQQGALNTEAFF
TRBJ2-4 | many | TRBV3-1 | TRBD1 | TGTGCCAGCAGCCAGGCTGACAGGGTTGACATTCAGTACTTC | CASSQADRVDIQYF
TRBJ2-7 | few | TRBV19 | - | TGTGCCAGTAGTATAGAGCCAGGGAGGTACGAGCAGTACTTC | CASSIEPGRYEQYF
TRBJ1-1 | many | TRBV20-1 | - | TGCAGTGCTAGAGGACCGGGACTACCGAACACTGAAGCTTTCTTT | CSARGPGLPNTEAFF
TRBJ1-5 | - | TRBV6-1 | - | TGTGCCAGCAGTGAGCCGGGTGATCGGAGAGCTCATCAGCCCCAGCATTTT | CASSEPGDRRAHQPQHF
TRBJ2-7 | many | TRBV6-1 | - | TGTGCCAGCAGACCGACATCCGGGGTTTCCTACGAGCAGTACTTC | CASRPTSGVSYEQYF
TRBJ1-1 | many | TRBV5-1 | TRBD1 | TGCGCCAGCAGCTTAGGACAGGGAGGTAGCACTGAAGCTTTCTTT | CASSLGQGGSTEAFF
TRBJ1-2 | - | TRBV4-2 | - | TGTGCCAGCAGCCAAGAATGGACTCAAGAATATGGCTACACCTTC | CASSQEWTQEYGYTF
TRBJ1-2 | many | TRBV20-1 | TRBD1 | TGCAGTGCTAGGCCACCCTACAGGGGCGGCTACACCTTC | CSARPPYRGGYTF
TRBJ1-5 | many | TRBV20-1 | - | TGCAGTGCTAAAACGCGGCAGGGTGATCAGCCCCAGCATTTT | CSAKTRQGDQPQHF
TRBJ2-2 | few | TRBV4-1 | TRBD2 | TGCGCCAGCAGGGGACTAGTGTCCACCGGGGAGCTGTTTTTT | CASRGLVSTGELFF
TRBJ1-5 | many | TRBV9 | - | TGTGCCAGCAGCGTAGGGGGTTATCAGCCCCAGCATTTT | CASSVGGYQPQHF
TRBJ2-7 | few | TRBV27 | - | TGTGCCAGCAGTTTATCGCCAGGTTCTTTCTACGAGCAGTACTTC | CASSLSPGSFYEQYF
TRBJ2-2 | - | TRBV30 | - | TGTGCCTGGAGTTCCAGCCCGACCTCGAACACCGGGGAGCTGTTTTTT | CAWSSSPTSNTGELFF
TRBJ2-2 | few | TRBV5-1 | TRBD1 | TGCGCCAGCAGCCCCGAGACAGGGACCGGGGAGCTGTTTTTT | CASSPETGTGELFF
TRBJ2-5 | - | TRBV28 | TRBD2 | TGTGCCAGCAGTTTCCCTTCGTCTAGCGGGGGAGAGACCCAGTACTTC | CASSFPSSSGGETQYF
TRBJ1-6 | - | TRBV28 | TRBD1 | TGTGCCAGCAGTTTATCAACCGGGACAGGGAGTTCACCCCTCCACTTT | CASSLSTGTGSSPLHF
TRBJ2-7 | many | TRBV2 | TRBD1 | TGTGCCAGCAAGGGACAGGGGGCTGTCTACGAGCAGTACTTC | CASKGQGAVYEQYF
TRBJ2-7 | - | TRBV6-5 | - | TGTGCCAGCAGTTACTCGGGGCATGAATCCTACGAGCAGTACTTC | CASSYSGHESYEQYF
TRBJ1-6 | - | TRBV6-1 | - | TGTGCCAGCTGTCGGGGACAAACGAATAGGGGTTCACCCCTCCACTTT | CASCRGQTNRGSPLHF
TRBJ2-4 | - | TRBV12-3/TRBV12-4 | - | TGTGCCAGCAGTTTCACAATCCTCGAGGGGGAGGGCGGCAAAAACATTCAGTACTTC | CASSFTILEGEGGKNIQYF